Listed below are T cell receptor beta chains from one sample, sequenced in a study of cytomegalovirus exposure and HLA in healthy donors. Using immunoSEQ multiplex PCR, the repertoire was profiled, and TCRdb retains in-frame clones only, with some absent. The sample table includes 45,000 to 70,000 clones. Sequencing was done on a sample of PBMCs. The origin of the receptors is a woman younger than 45 in good health and CMV-seropositive. Each CDR3 is given with its conserved first and last residue. Each record gives: D gene, J gene, V gene, CDR3 protein, CDR3 DNA. The D gene is left open where the match is weak.

d_gene: TRBD1; j_gene: TRBJ1-6; v_gene: TRBV18; CDR3aa: CASSPGQGGSPLHF; CDR3nt: TGTGCCAGCTCACCCGGACAGGGGGGATCACCCCTCCACTTT
d_gene: -; j_gene: TRBJ2-5; v_gene: TRBV21-1; CDR3aa: CPITSESGYF; CDR3nt: TGTCCAATTACCAGCGAATCGGGGTACTTC
d_gene: TRBD1; j_gene: TRBJ1-1; v_gene: TRBV19; CDR3aa: CASSNRGRTTEAFF; CDR3nt: TGTGCCAGTAGTAACAGGGGGCGGACCACTGAAGCTTTCTTT
d_gene: TRBD2; j_gene: TRBJ2-2; v_gene: TRBV9; CDR3aa: CASSGGLAGGHGELFF; CDR3nt: TGTGCCAGCAGCGGAGGACTAGCGGGAGGGCACGGGGAGCTGTTTTTT
d_gene: TRBD2; j_gene: TRBJ2-1; v_gene: TRBV5-1; CDR3aa: CASSLFGTSGEQFF; CDR3nt: TGCGCCAGCAGCTTGTTCGGGACTAGCGGTGAGCAGTTCTTC
d_gene: TRBD2; j_gene: TRBJ2-7; v_gene: TRBV15; CDR3aa: CATSREASGYYEQYF; CDR3nt: TGTGCCACCAGCAGAGAGGCTAGCGGGTATTACGAGCAGTACTTC
d_gene: TRBD1; j_gene: TRBJ1-1; v_gene: TRBV6-5; CDR3aa: CASSYAGQVNTEAFF; CDR3nt: TGTGCCAGCAGTTACGCGGGACAGGTGAACACTGAAGCTTTCTTT
d_gene: TRBD1; j_gene: TRBJ2-7; v_gene: TRBV15; CDR3aa: CATSRRSGTGGDEQYF; CDR3nt: TGTGCCACCAGCAGAAGATCCGGGACAGGGGGCGACGAGCAGTACTTC
d_gene: -; j_gene: TRBJ1-1; v_gene: TRBV5-4; CDR3aa: CASSAQVNTEAFF; CDR3nt: TGTGCCAGCAGCGCGCAAGTGAACACTGAAGCTTTCTTT
d_gene: -; j_gene: TRBJ1-5; v_gene: TRBV19; CDR3aa: CARPGLGNQPQHF; CDR3nt: TGTGCCAGGCCTGGACTTGGCAATCAGCCCCAGCATTTT